A single sample is the source of the 9 T cell receptor beta chains below, sequenced in a study of Graves' ophthalmopathy and Graves' hyperthyroidism. RNA transcripts served as template for amplifying TCR beta CDR3 sequences. First-round RT-PCR with HTBI primers preceded a second-round multiplex PCR. MiXCR, applied by TCRdb to the multiplex PCR reads, yields one record per CDR3 protein. The sample lists about 210,000 distinct CDR3 sequences; under 30% were seen once. Sample: peripheral blood. These receptors originate from a man in his forties or fifties with Graves' ophthalmopathy.

The table lists this clonotype with many counts. V gene TRBV10-1 combines with J gene TRBJ1-1; D not resolved. The germline CDR1 and CDR2 sequences are WNHNN and SYGVQD (reference sequence). The CDR3 is 13 residues long. With 4 bases removed from V and 8 bases from J, the gap between germline ends came to 14 bases. The CDR3 here is CASSVAGSGEAFF. The CDR3, as DNA: TGCGCCAGCAGTGTCGCCGGTTCGGGCGAAGCTTTCTTT.

This clonotype came up many times. The chain recombines TRBV10-1 with TRBJ1-5; D ambiguous. Germline V lookup: CDR1 WNHNN, CDR2 SYGVQD (reference sequence). There are 14 residues in the CDR3. With 3 bases removed from V and 4 bases from J, the gap between germline ends came to 10 bases. Written as DNA, the CDR3 is TGCGCCAGCAGTGATGCGGACCTTAATCAGCCCCAGCATTTT. This sequence encodes CASSDADLNQPQHF.

This clonotype was seen repeatedly, ten times or more. The rearrangement uses TRBV5-1 and TRBJ1-1; no clear D gene. Trimming stripped 0 bases from V and 1 base from J, with 13 bases between. CDR3 length: 16 amino acids. CDR1 and CDR2 from the germline V gene are SGHRS and YFSETQ. CDR3 DNA sequence: TGCGCCAGCAGCTTGGGCCCTTATAAACCGAACACTGAAGCTTTCTTT. As protein: CASSLGPYKPNTEAFF.

This clonotype was recorded many times. The rearrangement joins TRBV7-3 to TRBJ2-4; TRBD2 is a possible D gene (6 bases). The CDR3 totals 18 residues. Looked up from germline, CDR1 is SGHTA and CDR2 is FQGTGA. The V end was cut by 5 bases, the J end by 3 bases, with 23 bases between. The CDR3 reads CASSPHSSGTYGKNIQYF. CDR3 coding DNA: TGTGCCAGCAGCCCACACTCGTCGGGGACTTATGGCAAAAACATTCAGTACTTC.

This clonotype was observed at least ten times. This sequence joins TRBV5-6 and TRBJ2-2, with TRBD1 matching 8 bases. The CDR3 totals 17 residues. After removal of 2 bases from V and 1 base from J, the junction contained 7 bases not matched to a gene. Germline CDR1 SGHDT, CDR2 YYEEEE. CDR3: CASSLGSGTGNTGELFF. The CDR3 bases are TGTGCCAGCAGCTTAGGATCCGGGACAGGGAACACCGGGGAGCTGTTTTTT.

The chain couples TRBV19 to TRBJ1-5; no reliable D call. Trimming cost V 0 bases and J 4 bases, with 4 bases left between them. Germline V lookup: CDR1 LNHDA, CDR2 SQIVND (reference sequence). The CDR3 length is 13 residues. The CDR3 loop is CASSIDVNQPQHF. The DNA of the CDR3 is TGTGCCAGTAGTATAGATGTGAATCAGCCCCAGCATTTT.

This clonotype appeared many times. This chain connects TRBV15 to TRBJ2-2; D gene unclear. The germline V gene encodes CDR1 LNHNV and CDR2 YYDKDF (reference sequence). The CDR3 totals 14 residues. V lost 3 bases, J lost 4 bases, and 9 bases lay in between. The DNA for the CDR3 is TGTGCCACCAGCAGGGAACTGGGCACCGGGGAGCTGTTTTTT. Its translation: CATSRELGTGELFF.

V is TRBV7-8 and J is TRBJ2-7; D might be TRBD2 (6 bases). Per germline, CDR1 SGHVS and CDR2 FQNEAQ. The V end was cut by 11 bases, the J end by 5 bases, with 19 bases between. The CDR3 loop spans 13 amino acids. The CDR3: CAWNDGRRDEQYF. The CDR3 coding sequence is TGTGCCTGGAACGATGGGAGGCGGGACGAGCAGTACTTC.

This clonotype was detected ten times or more. The chain combines TRBV28 with TRBJ1-2; 7 nucleotides match TRBD1. V was pared by 9 bases and J by 4 bases, with 2 bases of the junction left unmatched. Germline values: CDR1 MDHEN, CDR2 SYDVKM. The CDR3 has 11 residues. The CDR3 here is CASGTAYGYTF. The CDR3, as DNA: TGTGCCAGTGGGACAGCCTATGGCTACACCTTC.